This TCR beta chain was identified during a study of regulatory T cells in long-lasting Graves disease (dated by TCRdb to 2020 to 2023). For the study in its entirety: To count as having persistent Graves' disease, a patient had to have received antithyroid drug treatment for over 5 years with TSH receptor autoantibodies remaining persistently positive. The study was registered as a clinical trial and conducted in China. TCR sequencing covered around 13 persistent and approximately 20 newly diagnosed Graves' disease patients, 33 samples in total. This study used TCR sequencing and RNA sequencing of peripheral blood to compare persistent Graves' disease patients against newly diagnosed Graves' disease patients. Persistent Graves' disease patients in the clinical cohort had taken antithyroid drugs for roughly ten years on average. Broader findings and caveats from the paper: Preferential use of TRBV28, TRBJ1-2 and TRBJ2-5 was observed in persistent disease, whereas TRBV20-1 and TRBJ2-1 were favored in newly diagnosed disease. Sequencing and analysis were restricted to the TCR beta chain. Compared with newly diagnosed patients, patients with persistent Graves' disease had lower TCR Shannon entropy and fewer highly expanded clones, which suggests clonal expansion. Persistent patients shared more public clonotypes among themselves (around 2,700) than newly diagnosed patients did (about 900). Only peripheral blood was studied, because thyroid tissue, the primary lesion, was inaccessible. The small sample size was acknowledged by the authors as a limitation that may reduce accuracy.

Library method: multiplex PCR. Sequencer: Illumina HiSeq 4000. iRepertoire HTBI primers and Arm-PCR amplification of CDR3 regions were used to construct TCR beta libraries. Before sequencing, the PCR products underwent gel purification. For the original study's pipeline: Across samples, about 64 TRBV and approximately 15 TRBJ segments were identified and used for gene usage analysis of CDR3 amino acid clonotypes. Filtered high-quality paired reads were merged into contigs using COPE and FqMerger. BLAST was used to align contigs to the IMGT TRBV, TRBD and TRBJ reference genes, and CDR3 was defined following IMGT. Any clonotype with a frequency above 0.1% was counted as a highly expanded clone. Shannon entropy served as the measure of repertoire diversity, while the Gini coefficient captured V-J evenness. Public clonotypes were defined as clonotypes shared by more than one individual. TCRdb reran the public reads through fastp at Q25 and MiXCR, keeping productive beta chains. Identical CDR3 protein sequences are pooled into one entry, listed with their most common genes and DNA. Clone size and V and J calls follow TCRdb, not the original study. Recorded for this sample are hundreds of thousands of distinct CDR3 sequences; approximately 22% of them occurred a single time. The top ten constitute approximately 14% of the sample.

The time point label, read with the paper, signifies: persistent/refractory GD, antithyroid drugs over 5 years with positive TRAb. RNA was extracted from PBMCs in TRIzol for both TCR sequencing and RNA sequencing. Graves' disease was diagnosed according to American Thyroid Association guidelines. Recruitment of patients was carried out at an endocrinology department in Xi'an, China. From each patient, about 8.9 milliliters of peripheral blood was collected into an EDTA anticoagulant tube. PBMCs were isolated by Ficoll Paque Plus density gradient separation without further T cell sorting. An Agilent 2100 Bioanalyzer and agarose gel were used to check RNA quality, and a NanoDrop 2000 was used to measure RNA concentration. Regarding this clonotype: The target of this receptor is not known. No quality values exist for individual bases; no much larger clone is one base distant.

V was cut back by 6 bases and J by 0 bases, leaving a gap of 12 bases between them. The CDR3 spans 15 residues, from the cysteine through the phenylalanine. The sequence is cut down to CDR3 DNA, 45 bases in frame from base 1. The germline V gene gives CDR1 as SNHLY and CDR2 as FYNNEI. The source was peripheral blood mononuclear cells (PBMCs), collected when the disease was refractory, from a patient treated with antithyroid drugs. Recombination joined TRBV2 with TRBJ2-1, with a tentative D gene TRBD2 over 5 matching bases. The origin of this receptor is a female donor with Graves disease. The sequenced DNA is TGTGCCAGCAGCAAGGGAGCTCTCTCCTACAATGAGCAGTTCTTC. It is translated as CASSKGALSYNEQFF.